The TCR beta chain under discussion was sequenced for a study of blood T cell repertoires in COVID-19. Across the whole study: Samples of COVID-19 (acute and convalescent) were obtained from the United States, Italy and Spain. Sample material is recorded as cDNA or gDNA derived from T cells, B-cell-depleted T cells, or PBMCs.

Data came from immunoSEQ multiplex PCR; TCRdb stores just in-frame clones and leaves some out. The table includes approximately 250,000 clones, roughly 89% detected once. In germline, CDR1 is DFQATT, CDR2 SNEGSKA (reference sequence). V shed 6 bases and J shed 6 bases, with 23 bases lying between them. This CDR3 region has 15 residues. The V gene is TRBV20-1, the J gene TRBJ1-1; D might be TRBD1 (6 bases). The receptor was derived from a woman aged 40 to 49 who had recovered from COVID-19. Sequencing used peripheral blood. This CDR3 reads CSASPAGGPSPEAFF. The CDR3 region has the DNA TGCAGTGCGAGTCCGGCGGGGGGGCCCTCCCCTGAAGCTTTCTTT.